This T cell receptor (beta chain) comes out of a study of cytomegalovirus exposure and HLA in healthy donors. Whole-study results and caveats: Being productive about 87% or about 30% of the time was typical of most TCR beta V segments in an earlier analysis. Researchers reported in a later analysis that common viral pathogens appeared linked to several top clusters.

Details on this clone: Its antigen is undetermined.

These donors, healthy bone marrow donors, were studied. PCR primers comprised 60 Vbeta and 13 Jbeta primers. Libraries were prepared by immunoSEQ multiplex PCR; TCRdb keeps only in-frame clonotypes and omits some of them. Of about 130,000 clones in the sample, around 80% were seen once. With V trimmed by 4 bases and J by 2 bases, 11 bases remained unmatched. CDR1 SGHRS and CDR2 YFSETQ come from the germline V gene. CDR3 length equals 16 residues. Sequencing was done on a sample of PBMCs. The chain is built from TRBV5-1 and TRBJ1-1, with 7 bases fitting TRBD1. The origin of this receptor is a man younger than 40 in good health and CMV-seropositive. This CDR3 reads CASSRRFDRENTEAFF. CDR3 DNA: TGCGCCAGCAGCCGTCGATTCGACAGGGAAAACACTGAAGCTTTCTTT.